These T cell receptor beta chains were read from a single sample in a study of PD-L1 blockade in urothelial cancer. This table comes from immunoSEQ multiplex PCR, and its TCRdb copy is limited to in-frame clones, with some not included. The sample lists fewer than 65,000 clones; around four fifths were seen once. The specimen was PBMCs, collected around atezolizumab (anti-PD-L1) treatment. Receptors originate from a man between 65 and 80 years old with urothelial cancer. Each CDR3 is given with its conserved first and last residue. D genes are given only for firm matches. Where a row states a size, it is once, few, many or the class of an expanded clone; other rows omit it.

d_gene: -
abundance: -
v_gene: TRBV6-4
j_gene: TRBJ1-2
CDR3aa: CASSPEGTGTNYGYTF
CDR3nt: TGTGCCAGCAGTCCCGAGGGTACGGGAACTAACTATGGCTACACCTTC

d_gene: -
abundance: -
v_gene: TRBV21-1
j_gene: TRBJ1-5
CDR3aa: CASSIFSGGQPQHF
CDR3nt: TGTGCCAGCAGCATTTTTTCGGGGGGTCAGCCCCAGCATTTT

d_gene: -
abundance: -
v_gene: TRBV5-6
j_gene: TRBJ2-2
CDR3aa: CASSLGDTGELFF
CDR3nt: TGTGCCAGCAGCCTCGGGGACACCGGGGAGCTGTTTTTT

d_gene: TRBD1
abundance: many
v_gene: TRBV19
j_gene: TRBJ1-1
CDR3aa: CASSKQGGGTEAFF
CDR3nt: TGTGCCAGTAGTAAACAGGGGGGCGGCACTGAAGCTTTCTTT

d_gene: -
abundance: -
v_gene: TRBV5-6
j_gene: TRBJ1-2
CDR3aa: CASSYDRSYGYTF
CDR3nt: TGTGCCAGCAGCTATGACAGGAGCTATGGCTACACCTTC

d_gene: -
abundance: -
v_gene: TRBV2
j_gene: TRBJ2-2
CDR3aa: CASSHRENTGELFF
CDR3nt: TGTGCCAGCAGTCACAGGGAGAACACCGGGGAGCTGTTTTTT

d_gene: -
abundance: -
v_gene: TRBV5-1
j_gene: TRBJ2-1
CDR3aa: CASSLASDDYNEQFF
CDR3nt: TGCGCCAGCAGCTTGGCTAGCGATGACTACAATGAGCAGTTCTTC

d_gene: -
abundance: few
v_gene: TRBV2
j_gene: TRBJ1-5
CDR3aa: CASSPPKGRYQPQHF
CDR3nt: TGTGCCAGCAGCCCCCCGAAGGGGCGCTATCAGCCCCAGCATTTT

d_gene: TRBD1
abundance: -
v_gene: TRBV7-2
j_gene: TRBJ1-2
CDR3aa: CASSLGTGIGDGYTF
CDR3nt: TGTGCCAGCAGCTTAGGGACAGGGATAGGGGATGGCTACACCTTC

d_gene: TRBD1
abundance: -
v_gene: TRBV19
j_gene: TRBJ2-1
CDR3aa: CASSMPGTGSEDEQFF
CDR3nt: TGTGCCAGTAGTATGCCCGGGACAGGGTCGGAGGATGAGCAGTTCTTC

d_gene: -
abundance: -
v_gene: TRBV19
j_gene: TRBJ2-1
CDR3aa: CASSIDYGERNEQFF
CDR3nt: TGTGCCAGTAGTATAGATTACGGGGAACGCAATGAGCAGTTCTTC